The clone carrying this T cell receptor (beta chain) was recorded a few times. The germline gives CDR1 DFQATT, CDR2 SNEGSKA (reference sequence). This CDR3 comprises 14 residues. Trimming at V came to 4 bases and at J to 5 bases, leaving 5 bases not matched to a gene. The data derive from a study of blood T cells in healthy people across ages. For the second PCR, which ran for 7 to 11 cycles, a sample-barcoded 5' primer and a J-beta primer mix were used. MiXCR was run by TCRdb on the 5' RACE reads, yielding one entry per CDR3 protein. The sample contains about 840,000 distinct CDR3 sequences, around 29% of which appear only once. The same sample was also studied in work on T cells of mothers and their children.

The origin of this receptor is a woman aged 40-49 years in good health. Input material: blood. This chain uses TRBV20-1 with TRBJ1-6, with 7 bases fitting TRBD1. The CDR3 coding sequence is TGCAGTGCTACCCCGGGACAGAATAATTCACCCCTCCACTTT. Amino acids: CSATPGQNNSPLHF.